Here is one TCR beta chain with its context. Its specificity is unknown. Library construction involved attaching unique molecular identifiers to individual cDNA molecules, which allowed quantitative, reproducible TCR counting. One entry per CDR3 protein, called by TCRdb with MiXCR from the RACE reads. The sample gives 150,000 to 200,000 distinct CDR3 sequences, 20% to 25% of which show up once; about 7% is in the top ten. The data stem from a study of human T cells and chemical hapten exposure. About the research overall: Minor pooled library volume differences mainly drove per-sample TCR yield variation.

Noted time point: patch test 1, 2 weeks after DPC sensitization. The treatment denotes: therapeutic diphenylcyclopropenone sensitization with weekly scalp DPC. General study points: Since the donors had alopecia, their immune response may not be the same as that of healthy people.

This receptor was obtained from a woman in her fifties or sixties with alopecia areata. Some clones in this sample may be carry-over from other donors' samples. The specimen was whole blood, collected in connection with sensitization to the hapten diphenylcyclopropenone (DPC).

The CDR3 region is CASSVVDSNYGYTF. CDR3 nucleotide sequence: TGTGCCAGCAGCGTAGTCGACTCTAACTATGGCTACACCTTC. The V call is TRBV9, the J call TRBJ1-2; D call uncertain. Trimming shortened V by 0 bases and J by 0 bases, and 6 bases separated the two germline ends. CDR3 length: 14 residues. The germline gives CDR1 SGDLS, CDR2 YYNGEE. The full variable domain, its missing parts supplied by reference TRBV9 and TRBJ1-2, is DSGVTQTPKHLITATGQRVTLRCSPRSGDLSVYWYQQSLDQGLQFLIQYYNGEERAKGNILERFSAQQFPDLHSELNLSSLELGDSALYFCASSVVDSNYGYTFGSGTRLTVV.